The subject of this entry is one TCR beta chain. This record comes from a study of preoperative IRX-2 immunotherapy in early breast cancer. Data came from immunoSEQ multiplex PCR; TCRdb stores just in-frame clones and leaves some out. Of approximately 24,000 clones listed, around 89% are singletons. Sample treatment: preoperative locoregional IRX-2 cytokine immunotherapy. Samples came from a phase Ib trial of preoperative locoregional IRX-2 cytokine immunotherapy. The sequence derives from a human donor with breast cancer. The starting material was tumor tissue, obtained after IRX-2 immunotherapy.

The CDR3: CASSGGPPGAYGYTF. In DNA, the CDR3 is TGTGCCAGCAGTGGTGGACCTCCAGGGGCCTATGGCTACACCTTC. The gene calls are TRBV6-1 and TRBJ1-2; possibly TRBD1 for D (6 bases). The length of the CDR3 is 15 residues. V dropped 4 bases and J dropped 4 bases, with 16 bases sitting between them. In germline, CDR1 is MNHNS, CDR2 SASEGT.